These T cell receptor beta chains were read from a single sample in a study of T cell changes during pregnancy in multiple sclerosis. Measured with immunoSEQ multiplex PCR; TCRdb has only the in-frame clones, and not every one. The repertoire holds 100,000 to 130,000 clones, with approximately 90% as singletons. The source material was peripheral blood, sampled in the third trimester of pregnancy. These receptors were collected from a female donor in good health, enrolled as a control in a pregnancy study. CDR3s include the opening cysteine and the closing phenylalanine or tryptophan. D genes are given only for firm matches. Clone size, where shown, is once, few, many, or a class for clones that have expanded.

j_call: TRBJ1-1; d_call: TRBD1; v_call: TRBV6-1; clone_size: once; cdr3_aa: CASSDITGGGRNTEAFF; cdr3_nt: TGTGCCAGCAGTGACATAACAGGGGGCGGACGGAACACTGAAGCTTTCTTT
j_call: TRBJ2-7; d_call: NA; v_call: TRBV27; clone_size: NA; cdr3_aa: CASSFAGEQYF; cdr3_nt: TGTGCCAGCAGTTTTGCGGGCGAGCAGTACTTC
j_call: TRBJ2-1; d_call: TRBD2; v_call: TRBV10-3; clone_size: NA; cdr3_aa: CAIQASGGRYNEQFF; cdr3_nt: TGTGCCATCCAGGCTAGCGGGGGCCGATACAATGAGCAGTTCTTC
j_call: TRBJ2-1; d_call: TRBD1; v_call: TRBV7-3; clone_size: NA; cdr3_aa: CASSLGQNNEQFF; cdr3_nt: TGTGCCAGCAGCTTGGGACAGAACAATGAGCAGTTCTTC
j_call: TRBJ1-1; d_call: TRBD1; v_call: TRBV5-1; clone_size: NA; cdr3_aa: CASSLEGTGGITEAFF; cdr3_nt: TGCGCCAGCAGCTTGGAAGGGACAGGGGGAATCACTGAAGCTTTCTTT
j_call: TRBJ2-7; d_call: TRBD1; v_call: TRBV11-3; clone_size: NA; cdr3_aa: CASEDPGTAYEQYF; cdr3_nt: TGTGCCAGCGAAGATCCCGGGACAGCCTACGAGCAGTACTTC
j_call: TRBJ1-2; d_call: TRBD1; v_call: TRBV10-3; clone_size: NA; cdr3_aa: CAIRPQDRGGYTF; cdr3_nt: TGTGCCATCAGGCCTCAGGACAGGGGTGGCTACACCTTC
j_call: TRBJ2-1; d_call: TRBD2; v_call: TRBV7-3; clone_size: NA; cdr3_aa: CASSLSIKGLLAQNEQFF; cdr3_nt: TGTGCCAGCAGCTTGTCCATAAAGGGTTTACTAGCGCAGAATGAGCAGTTCTTC
j_call: TRBJ1-2; d_call: TRBD1; v_call: TRBV30; clone_size: NA; cdr3_aa: CAWTRQGLKNYGYTF; cdr3_nt: TGTGCCTGGACCCGACAGGGCCTAAAAAACTATGGCTACACCTTC
j_call: TRBJ2-2; d_call: NA; v_call: TRBV18; clone_size: NA; cdr3_aa: CASSGGPNTGELFF; cdr3_nt: TGTGCCAGCTCGGGGGGACCGAACACCGGGGAGCTGTTTTTT
j_call: TRBJ1-5; d_call: TRBD1; v_call: TRBV15; clone_size: NA; cdr3_aa: CATSRVGRGRGQPQHF; cdr3_nt: TGTGCCACCAGCAGAGTCGGCAGGGGGCGAGGGCAGCCCCAGCATTTT
j_call: TRBJ1-1; d_call: TRBD1; v_call: TRBV29-1; clone_size: NA; cdr3_aa: CSAQRGPEAFF; cdr3_nt: TGCAGCGCTCAAAGGGGGCCCGAAGCTTTCTTT
j_call: TRBJ2-1; d_call: TRBD2; v_call: TRBV10-3; clone_size: NA; cdr3_aa: CAISVAGGIYNEQFF; cdr3_nt: TGTGCCATCAGTGTAGCGGGGGGGATTTACAATGAGCAGTTCTTC
j_call: TRBJ1-5; d_call: NA; v_call: TRBV27; clone_size: NA; cdr3_aa: CASRQDISGSQPQHF; cdr3_nt: TGTGCCAGCAGACAAGACATTTCGGGAAGTCAGCCCCAGCATTTT
j_call: TRBJ1-3; d_call: TRBD1; v_call: TRBV6-1; clone_size: NA; cdr3_aa: CASSERTGTYGNTIYF; cdr3_nt: TGTGCCAGCAGTGAAAGGACAGGGACTTATGGAAACACCATATATTTT
j_call: TRBJ1-1; d_call: NA; v_call: TRBV11-3; clone_size: NA; cdr3_aa: CASSSGGLDDTEAFF; cdr3_nt: TGTGCCAGCAGCTCGGGGGGGCTGGATGACACTGAAGCTTTCTTT
j_call: TRBJ1-3; d_call: NA; v_call: TRBV30; clone_size: NA; cdr3_aa: CAWSTGYSGNTIYF; cdr3_nt: TGTGCCTGGAGTACAGGGTACTCTGGAAACACCATATATTTT
j_call: TRBJ2-3; d_call: TRBD2; v_call: TRBV12-5; clone_size: NA; cdr3_aa: CASGTRTSGERDTQYF; cdr3_nt: TGTGCTAGTGGTACCAGGACTAGCGGGGAAAGAGATACGCAGTATTTT
j_call: TRBJ2-1; d_call: NA; v_call: TRBV7-8; clone_size: NA; cdr3_aa: CASGPRGASYNEQFF; cdr3_nt: TGTGCCAGCGGACCACGGGGGGCTTCCTACAATGAGCAGTTCTTC
j_call: TRBJ1-3; d_call: NA; v_call: TRBV4-1; clone_size: NA; cdr3_aa: CASSQDRGYTIYF; cdr3_nt: TGCGCCAGCAGCCAAGATAGGGGATACACCATATATTTT
j_call: TRBJ2-5; d_call: NA; v_call: TRBV5-1; clone_size: NA; cdr3_aa: CASSLSASFRETQYF; cdr3_nt: TGCGCCAGCAGCTTGTCGGCTAGCTTTCGGGAGACCCAGTACTTC
j_call: TRBJ1-1; d_call: NA; v_call: TRBV10-3; clone_size: NA; cdr3_aa: CAISGGATRGTEAFF; cdr3_nt: TGTGCCATCAGTGGTGGGGCCACCCGAGGCACTGAAGCTTTCTTT
j_call: TRBJ1-2; d_call: NA; v_call: TRBV6-6; clone_size: NA; cdr3_aa: CASSSRDFYYGYTF; cdr3_nt: TGTGCCAGCAGCTCCCGAGACTTTTACTATGGCTACACCTTC
j_call: TRBJ1-1; d_call: NA; v_call: TRBV19; clone_size: NA; cdr3_aa: CASSPSPGGTEAFF; cdr3_nt: TGTGCCAGTAGTCCCTCGCCCGGCGGCACTGAAGCTTTCTTT
j_call: TRBJ2-1; d_call: NA; v_call: TRBV7-6; clone_size: NA; cdr3_aa: CASTPGEYNEQFF; cdr3_nt: TGTGCCAGCACCCCCGGAGAGTACAATGAGCAGTTCTTC
j_call: TRBJ1-1; d_call: TRBD1; v_call: TRBV5-5; clone_size: NA; cdr3_aa: CASGQGLNTEAFF; cdr3_nt: TGTGCCAGCGGACAGGGGTTGAACACTGAAGCTTTCTTT
j_call: TRBJ1-5; d_call: NA; v_call: TRBV9; clone_size: NA; cdr3_aa: CASSVAAGQPQHF; cdr3_nt: TGTGCCAGCAGCGTAGCGGCGGGTCAGCCCCAGCATTTT
j_call: TRBJ1-4; d_call: NA; v_call: TRBV27; clone_size: NA; cdr3_aa: CASSFLGPNEKLFF; cdr3_nt: TGTGCCAGCAGTTTTCTAGGCCCTAATGAAAAACTGTTTTTT
j_call: TRBJ2-7; d_call: NA; v_call: TRBV30; clone_size: NA; cdr3_aa: CAWSVVNSAYEQYF; cdr3_nt: TGTGCCTGGAGCGTGGTCAATTCGGCCTACGAGCAGTACTTC
j_call: TRBJ2-5; d_call: NA; v_call: TRBV6-4; clone_size: NA; cdr3_aa: CASRGPLGETQYF; cdr3_nt: TGTGCCAGCAGGGGGCCCCTGGGGGAGACCCAGTACTTC
j_call: TRBJ1-2; d_call: TRBD1; v_call: TRBV12-5; clone_size: NA; cdr3_aa: CASGLDGTGGYTF; cdr3_nt: TGTGCTAGTGGCCTTGACGGGACAGGTGGCTACACCTTC
j_call: TRBJ2-1; d_call: TRBD1; v_call: TRBV27; clone_size: few; cdr3_aa: CASSQDRDALFF; cdr3_nt: TGTGCCAGCAGTCAGGACAGGGATGCACTGTTCTTC
j_call: TRBJ2-2; d_call: TRBD2; v_call: TRBV19; clone_size: NA; cdr3_aa: CASMTRGLAGSGELFF; cdr3_nt: TGTGCCAGTATGACCCGAGGACTAGCGGGCTCCGGGGAGCTGTTTTTT
j_call: TRBJ1-2; d_call: TRBD1; v_call: TRBV5-4; clone_size: NA; cdr3_aa: CASSFTGTDGYTF; cdr3_nt: TGTGCCAGCAGCTTCACCGGGACAGATGGCTACACCTTC
j_call: TRBJ1-5; d_call: NA; v_call: TRBV2; clone_size: NA; cdr3_aa: CASRASQAPVPQPQHF; cdr3_nt: TGTGCCAGCAGAGCTTCACAGGCTCCAGTACCTCAGCCCCAGCATTTT
j_call: TRBJ1-2; d_call: TRBD1; v_call: TRBV6-5; clone_size: NA; cdr3_aa: CASKRTGGDYGYTF; cdr3_nt: TGTGCCAGCAAAAGGACAGGAGGCGACTATGGCTACACCTTC
j_call: TRBJ1-2; d_call: TRBD1; v_call: TRBV6-1; clone_size: few; cdr3_aa: CASSEDVGGGYTF; cdr3_nt: TGTGCCAGCAGTGAAGATGTAGGGGGCGGCTACACCTTC
j_call: TRBJ2-7; d_call: NA; v_call: TRBV28; clone_size: NA; cdr3_aa: CASSLIFRQYEQYF; cdr3_nt: TGTGCCAGCAGTTTAATCTTTCGACAGTACGAGCAGTACTTC
j_call: TRBJ2-5; d_call: NA; v_call: TRBV27; clone_size: once; cdr3_aa: CASSHLQTGRQETQYF; cdr3_nt: TGTGCCAGCAGTCACCTCCAGACAGGCCGACAAGAGACCCAGTACTTC
j_call: TRBJ1-6; d_call: NA; v_call: TRBV10-3; clone_size: NA; cdr3_aa: CAISAPGGGGALHF; cdr3_nt: TGTGCCATCAGTGCCCCTGGGGGTGGAGGGGCCCTCCACTTT
j_call: TRBJ1-1; d_call: NA; v_call: TRBV5-4; clone_size: NA; cdr3_aa: CASRKQSMNTEAFF; cdr3_nt: TGTGCCAGCAGGAAACAGAGCATGAACACTGAAGCTTTCTTT
j_call: TRBJ2-2; d_call: NA; v_call: TRBV27; clone_size: NA; cdr3_aa: CASSLRRPNTGELFF; cdr3_nt: TGTGCCAGCAGTTTAAGGCGGCCGAACACCGGGGAGCTGTTTTTT
j_call: TRBJ2-2; d_call: TRBD1; v_call: TRBV15; clone_size: NA; cdr3_aa: CATSKGIGQGSNTGELFF; cdr3_nt: TGTGCCACCAGCAAAGGTATAGGACAGGGATCGAACACCGGGGAGCTGTTTTTT
j_call: TRBJ2-3; d_call: NA; v_call: TRBV11-2; clone_size: NA; cdr3_aa: CASSYPRKGGASTDTQYF; cdr3_nt: TGTGCCAGCAGCTACCCAAGAAAGGGGGGGGCCAGCACAGATACGCAGTATTTT
j_call: TRBJ2-5; d_call: NA; v_call: TRBV7-9; clone_size: NA; cdr3_aa: CASSLGGTWETQYF; cdr3_nt: TGTGCCAGCAGCTTAGGGGGGACTTGGGAGACCCAGTACTTC
j_call: TRBJ1-1; d_call: NA; v_call: TRBV15; clone_size: NA; cdr3_aa: CATSRSSSEAFF; cdr3_nt: TGTGCCACCAGCAGGTCGAGCTCTGAAGCTTTCTTT
j_call: TRBJ2-1; d_call: TRBD2; v_call: TRBV11-3; clone_size: NA; cdr3_aa: CASSLDLASGYNEQFF; cdr3_nt: TGTGCCAGCAGCTTAGATCTGGCTAGCGGGTACAATGAGCAGTTCTTC
j_call: TRBJ2-1; d_call: TRBD2; v_call: TRBV7-2; clone_size: NA; cdr3_aa: CASSLDYSGGAEEQFF; cdr3_nt: TGTGCCAGCAGCTTAGATTATAGCGGGGGGGCCGAGGAGCAGTTCTTC
j_call: TRBJ2-7; d_call: NA; v_call: TRBV7-2; clone_size: NA; cdr3_aa: CASSLSGLYEQYF; cdr3_nt: TGTGCCAGCAGCTTATCGGGACTCTACGAGCAGTACTTC
j_call: TRBJ1-1; d_call: NA; v_call: TRBV6-5; clone_size: NA; cdr3_aa: CASSYQSEAFF; cdr3_nt: TGTGCCAGCAGTTACCAGTCGGAAGCTTTCTTT
j_call: TRBJ1-1; d_call: TRBD1; v_call: TRBV6-5; clone_size: once; cdr3_aa: CASSYPQGGNTEAFF; cdr3_nt: TGTGCCAGCAGTTACCCACAGGGGGGGAACACTGAAGCTTTCTTT
j_call: TRBJ2-6; d_call: NA; v_call: TRBV7-6; clone_size: NA; cdr3_aa: CASSLDQGAGANVLTF; cdr3_nt: TGTGCCAGCAGCTTAGACCAGGGCGCCGGGGCCAACGTCCTGACTTTC
j_call: TRBJ2-2; d_call: NA; v_call: TRBV5-1; clone_size: once; cdr3_aa: CASSTDTSNTGELFF; cdr3_nt: TGCGCCAGCAGCACGGACACGTCGAACACCGGGGAGCTGTTTTTT
j_call: TRBJ1-2; d_call: TRBD1; v_call: TRBV9; clone_size: NA; cdr3_aa: CASSGGQETNYGYTF; cdr3_nt: TGTGCCAGCAGCGGAGGACAGGAGACTAACTATGGCTACACCTTC
j_call: TRBJ2-2; d_call: TRBD2; v_call: TRBV9; clone_size: NA; cdr3_aa: CASSEASDGGLNTGELFF; cdr3_nt: TGTGCCAGCAGCGAGGCCTCCGACGGGGGGTTGAACACCGGGGAGCTGTTTTTT
j_call: TRBJ1-1; d_call: NA; v_call: TRBV11-2; clone_size: NA; cdr3_aa: CASSLPQVSEAFF; cdr3_nt: TGTGCCAGCAGCTTACCCCAGGTCTCTGAAGCTTTCTTT
j_call: TRBJ2-2; d_call: NA; v_call: TRBV19; clone_size: NA; cdr3_aa: CASSTANNGELFF; cdr3_nt: TGTGCCAGTAGCACAGCAAATAACGGGGAGCTGTTTTTT